Here is one T cell receptor (beta chain) with its context. RNA extraction and reverse transcription yielded cDNA as sequencing template. The table came from immunoSEQ multiplex PCR; TCRdb's copy has only in-frame clones and leaves some out. In the table there are some 4,300 clones, more than 60% of which are singletons. Germline CDR1 SGHAT, CDR2 FQNNGV. CDR3 length: 17 residues. Trimming removed 1 base from V and 0 bases from J, with 13 bases in between. The data are from a study of CD8+ T cells in alopecia areata. The V gene is TRBV11-2, the J gene TRBJ2-4, with unresolved D. This TCR was recovered from a human donor in good health. Input material: skin. The CDR3 reads CASSLVASRLAKNIQYF. DNA of the CDR3: TGTGCCAGCAGCTTAGTGGCAAGTCGTTTAGCCAAAAACATTCAGTACTTC.